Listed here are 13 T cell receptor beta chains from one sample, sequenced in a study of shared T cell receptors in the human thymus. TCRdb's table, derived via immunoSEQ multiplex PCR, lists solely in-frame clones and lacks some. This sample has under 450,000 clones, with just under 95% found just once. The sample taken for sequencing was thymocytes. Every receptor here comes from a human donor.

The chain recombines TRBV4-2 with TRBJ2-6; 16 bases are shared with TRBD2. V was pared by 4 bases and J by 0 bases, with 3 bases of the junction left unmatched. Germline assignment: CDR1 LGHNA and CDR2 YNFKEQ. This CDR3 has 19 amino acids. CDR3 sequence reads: CASSPGLAGGPSGANVLTF. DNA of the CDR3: TGTGCCAGCAGCCCGGGACTAGCGGGAGGGCCCTCTGGGGCCAACGTCCTGACTTTC.

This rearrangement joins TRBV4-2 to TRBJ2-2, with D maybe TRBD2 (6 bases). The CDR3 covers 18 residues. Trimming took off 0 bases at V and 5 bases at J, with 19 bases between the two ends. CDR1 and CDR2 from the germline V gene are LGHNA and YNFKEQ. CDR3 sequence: CASSQDRGSDPLTGELFF. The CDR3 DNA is TGTGCCAGCAGCCAAGATCGGGGGTCAGACCCCCTAACCGGGGAGCTGTTTTTT.

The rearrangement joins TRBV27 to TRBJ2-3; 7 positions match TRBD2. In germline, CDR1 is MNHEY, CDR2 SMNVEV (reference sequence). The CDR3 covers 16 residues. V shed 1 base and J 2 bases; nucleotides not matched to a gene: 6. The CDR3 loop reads CASSLWASGATDTQYF. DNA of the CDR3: TGTGCCAGCAGTTTATGGGCTAGCGGAGCCACAGATACGCAGTATTTT.

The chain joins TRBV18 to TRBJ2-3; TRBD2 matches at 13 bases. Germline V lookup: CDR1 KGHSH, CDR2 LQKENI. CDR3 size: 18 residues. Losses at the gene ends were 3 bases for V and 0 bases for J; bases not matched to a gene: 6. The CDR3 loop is CASSPGLAGVSSTDTQYF. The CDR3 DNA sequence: TGTGCCAGCTCACCTGGACTAGCGGGAGTCTCTAGCACAGATACGCAGTATTTT.

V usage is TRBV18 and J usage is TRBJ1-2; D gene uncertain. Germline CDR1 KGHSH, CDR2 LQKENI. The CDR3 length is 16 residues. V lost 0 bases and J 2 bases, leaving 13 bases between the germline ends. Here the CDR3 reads CASSPPSRAGNYGYTF. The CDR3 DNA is TGTGCCAGCTCACCACCGAGTAGGGCCGGCAACTATGGCTACACCTTC.

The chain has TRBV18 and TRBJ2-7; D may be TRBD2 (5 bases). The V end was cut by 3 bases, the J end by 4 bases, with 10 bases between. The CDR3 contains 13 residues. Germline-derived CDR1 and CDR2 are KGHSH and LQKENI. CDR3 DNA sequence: TGTGCCAGCTCACCTCGCGTAGCGTACGAGCAGTACTTC. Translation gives CASSPRVAYEQYF.

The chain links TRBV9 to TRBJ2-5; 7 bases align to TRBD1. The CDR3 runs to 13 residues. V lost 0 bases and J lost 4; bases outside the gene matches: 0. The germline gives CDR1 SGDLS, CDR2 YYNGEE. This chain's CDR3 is CASSVDRGETQYF. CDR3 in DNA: TGTGCCAGCAGCGTAGACAGGGGAGAGACCCAGTACTTC.

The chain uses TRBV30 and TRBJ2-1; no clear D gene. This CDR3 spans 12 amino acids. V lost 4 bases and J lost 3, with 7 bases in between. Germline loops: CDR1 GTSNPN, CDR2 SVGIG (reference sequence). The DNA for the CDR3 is TGTGCCTGGAAATCATACTACAATGAGCAGTTCTTC. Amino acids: CAWKSYYNEQFF.

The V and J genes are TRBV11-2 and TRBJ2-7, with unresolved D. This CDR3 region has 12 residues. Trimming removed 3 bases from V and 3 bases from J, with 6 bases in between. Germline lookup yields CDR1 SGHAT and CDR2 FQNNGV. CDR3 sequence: CASSLVRYEQYF. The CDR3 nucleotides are TGTGCCAGCAGCTTGGTTCGCTACGAGCAGTACTTC.

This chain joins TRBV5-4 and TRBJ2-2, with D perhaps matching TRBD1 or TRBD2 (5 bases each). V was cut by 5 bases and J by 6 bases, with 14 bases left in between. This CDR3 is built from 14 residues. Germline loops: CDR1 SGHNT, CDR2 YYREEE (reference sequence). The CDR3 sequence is CASRPQGESGELFF. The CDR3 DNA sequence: TGTGCCAGCAGACCCCAGGGAGAGTCCGGGGAGCTGTTTTTT.

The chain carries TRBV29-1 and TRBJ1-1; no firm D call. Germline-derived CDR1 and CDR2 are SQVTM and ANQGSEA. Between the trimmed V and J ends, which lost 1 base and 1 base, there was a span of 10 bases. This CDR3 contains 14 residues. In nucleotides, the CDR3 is TGCAGCGTTGAAGCGGTGTCCACGAACACTGAAGCTTTCTTT. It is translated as CSVEAVSTNTEAFF.

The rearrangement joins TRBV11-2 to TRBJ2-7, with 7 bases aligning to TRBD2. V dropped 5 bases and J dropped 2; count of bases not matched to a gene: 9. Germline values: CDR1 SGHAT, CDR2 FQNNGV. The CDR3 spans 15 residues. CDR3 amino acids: CASSPEGAGAYEQYF. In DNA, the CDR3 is TGTGCCAGCAGCCCCGAGGGCGCGGGAGCCTACGAGCAGTACTTC.

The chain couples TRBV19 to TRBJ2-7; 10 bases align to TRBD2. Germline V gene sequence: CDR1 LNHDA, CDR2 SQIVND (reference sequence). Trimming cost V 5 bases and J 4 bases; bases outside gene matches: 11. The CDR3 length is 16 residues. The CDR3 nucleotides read TGTGCCAGTAGTCCGCTGACTAGCGGGCGTAAATACGAGCAGTACTTC. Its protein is CASSPLTSGRKYEQYF. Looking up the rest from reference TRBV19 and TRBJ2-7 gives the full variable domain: DGGITQSPKYLFRKEGQNVTLSCEQNLNHDAMYWYRQDPGQGLRLIYYSQIVNDFQKGDIAEGYSVSREKKESFPLTVTSAQKNPTAFYLCASSPLTSGRKYEQYFGPGTRLTVT.